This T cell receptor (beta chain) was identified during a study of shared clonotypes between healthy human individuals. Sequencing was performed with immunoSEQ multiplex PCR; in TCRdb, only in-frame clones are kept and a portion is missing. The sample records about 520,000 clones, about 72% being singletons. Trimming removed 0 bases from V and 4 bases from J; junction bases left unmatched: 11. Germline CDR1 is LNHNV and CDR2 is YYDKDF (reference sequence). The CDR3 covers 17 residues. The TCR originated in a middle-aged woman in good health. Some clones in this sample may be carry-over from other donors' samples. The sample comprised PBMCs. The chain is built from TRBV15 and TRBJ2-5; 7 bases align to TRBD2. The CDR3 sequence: CATSREYPGAGSETQYF. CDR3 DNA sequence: TGTGCCACCAGCAGAGAGTACCCGGGAGCGGGGTCAGAGACCCAGTACTTC. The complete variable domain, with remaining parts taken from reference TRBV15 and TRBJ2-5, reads DAMVIQNPRYQVTQFGKPVTLSCSQTLNHNVMYWYQQKSSQAPKLLFHYYDKDFNNEADTPDNFQSRRPNTSFCFLDIRSPGLGDTAMYLCATSREYPGAGSETQYFGPGTRLLVL.